Shown below are 30 T cell receptor beta chains from a single sample sequenced in a study of T cells in Graves' hyperthyroidism and ophthalmopathy. There were TCR beta CDR3 regions amplified from RNA transcripts. When the TCR CDR3 underwent first-round RT-PCR, the HTBI primer set was used. Each CDR3 protein gets one entry after TCRdb re-called the multiplex PCR reads with MiXCR. Of about 400,000 distinct CDR3 sequences in the sample, roughly 13% are singletons; the top ten hold under 30%. Sequencing used blood. Every receptor here comes from a man between 45 and 60 years old with Graves' ophthalmopathy.

This clonotype was counted many times. The chain uses TRBV10-2 and TRBJ2-1, with TRBD2 identical over 12 bases. The V segment lost 5 bases and the J segment 9 bases; nucleotides outside the gene matches: 8. Germline CDR1 and CDR2: WSHSY and SAAADI. The CDR3 covers 15 residues. CDR3 protein: CASSPTSGGAGEQFF. The CDR3 DNA reads TGCGCCAGCAGTCCGACTAGCGGGGGAGCAGGTGAGCAGTTCTTC.

The chain recombines TRBV10-1 with TRBJ2-2, with D uncertain. This CDR3 has 14 amino acids. Germline CDR1 WNHNN, CDR2 SYGVQD (reference sequence). V lost 2 bases and J 2 bases, leaving 6 bases between the germline ends. CDR3 sequence reads: CASSEDGNTGELFF. CDR3 bases: TGCGCCAGCAGTGAGGACGGCAACACCGGGGAGCTGTTTTTT.

This clonotype was seen repeatedly, ten times or more. The chain combines TRBV5-6 with TRBJ1-5; 7 bases are shared with TRBD1. The CDR3 sequence is 15 residues long. The germline V gene encodes CDR1 SGHDT and CDR2 YYEEEE. Trimming cost V 4 bases and J 4 bases; bases outside gene matches: 8. CDR3 in amino acids: CASSGTDRDNQPQHF. CDR3 DNA sequence: TGTGCCAGCAGCGGGACCGACAGGGATAATCAGCCCCAGCATTTT.

At least ten counts were recorded for this clonotype. This rearrangement joins TRBV20-1 to TRBJ2-1; 14 nucleotides match TRBD2. Germline V gene data show CDR1 as DFQATT and CDR2 as SNEGSKA (reference sequence). The length of the CDR3 is 15 residues. The junction had 7 bases not matched to a gene; V was cut back by 6 bases and J by 6 bases. The CDR3 region is CSAHSGTSGSNEQFF. In nucleotides, the CDR3 is TGCAGTGCCCACTCCGGGACTAGCGGGAGCAATGAGCAGTTCTTC.

This clonotype was seen repeatedly, ten times or more. The chain carries TRBV11-3 and TRBJ2-2, with 10 bases fitting TRBD2. CDR3 size: 14 residues. Per germline, CDR1 SGHNT and CDR2 YENEEA. The V gene end was trimmed by 8 bases and the J gene end by 1 base; junction bases not matched to a gene: 1. The CDR3 reads CASASGRNTGELFF. For the CDR3, the DNA is TGTGCCAGCGCTAGCGGGAGGAACACCGGGGAGCTGTTTTTT. The full variable domain, completed using reference TRBV11-3 and TRBJ2-2, is EAGVVQSPRYKIIEKKQPVAFWCNPISGHNTLYWYLQNLGQGPELLIRYENEEAVDDSQLPKDRFSAERLKGVDSTLKIQPAELGDSAVYLCASASGRNTGELFFGEGSRLTVL.

This clonotype was recorded a few times. This chain joins TRBV2 and TRBJ1-6; weak D call: TRBD1 (6 bases). The germline V gene has CDR1 SNHLY and CDR2 FYNNEI. The CDR3 spans 16 residues. Trimming pared 3 bases from V and 8 bases from J, leaving 17 bases between. CDR3 nucleotides: TGTGCCAGCAGTGAGCCCGGACAGCGGATTTATTCACCCCTCCACTTT. Protein product: CASSEPGQRIYSPLHF.

At least ten counts were recorded for this clonotype. This chain joins TRBV27 and TRBJ1-1; D not certain. The V gene's germline CDR1 is MNHEY and CDR2 SMNVEV (reference sequence). The V end was cut by 6 bases, the J end by 1 base, with 12 bases between. The CDR3 length is 14 residues. The CDR3 loop is CASRPYNSNTEAFF. The CDR3 DNA reads TGTGCCAGCAGACCCTATAATTCGAACACTGAAGCTTTCTTT.

This clonotype came up many times. V and J are TRBV28 and TRBJ1-2; the D is unclear. The CDR3 is 13 residues long. Trimming cost V 5 bases and J 8 bases, with 15 bases left between them. Germline CDR1 MDHEN, CDR2 SYDVKM. In nucleotides, the CDR3 is TGTGCCAGCAGTCCAATCGGCAGCCGGGGCTACACCTTC. Its translation is CASSPIGSRGYTF.

This clonotype was recorded a few times. The V call is TRBV7-9, the J call TRBJ2-5; 7 bases are a match to TRBD2. Unmatched junction bases numbered 4, after V lost 5 bases and J lost 4 bases. This CDR3 has 13 amino acids. CDR1 is SEHNR and CDR2 is FQNEAQ in the germline V gene (reference sequence). CDR3 DNA: TGTGCCAGCAGCCGGGGGGATGGAGAGACCCAGTACTTC. It translates to CASSRGDGETQYF.

This clonotype appeared many times. The rearrangement joins TRBV6-2 or TRBV6-3 to TRBJ2-1; 8 nucleotides agree with TRBD1. The germline gives CDR1 MNHEY, CDR2 SVGEGT. This CDR3 region has 11 residues. Unmatched junction bases numbered 6, after V lost 7 bases and J lost 13 bases. The CDR3 DNA reads as TGTGCCAGCACCGGAGGACAGGGTCAGTTCTTC. Its translation: CASTGGQGQFF.

Ten or more counts support this clonotype. The chain has TRBV12-3 or TRBV12-4 and TRBJ1-4; 10 bases are a match to TRBD1. This CDR3 spans 17 amino acids. V dropped 6 bases and J dropped 2; count of bases not matched to a gene: 9. CDR3 in amino acids: CASRTWTGGLTNEKLFF. The DNA of the CDR3 is TGTGCCAGCAGAACTTGGACAGGGGGATTGACTAATGAAAAACTGTTTTTT.

The table lists this clonotype with many counts. The chain recombines TRBV28 with TRBJ2-7; weak D call: TRBD2 (6 bases). The CDR3 contains 13 residues. The V end was cut by 6 bases, the J end by 0 bases, with 9 bases between. From germline, CDR1 is MDHEN and CDR2 SYDVKM. CDR3 in DNA: TGTGCCAGCAGCCGGGGGAGCTCCTACGAGCAGTACTTC. Translating it yields CASSRGSSYEQYF.

This clonotype has a count of ten or more. The V call is TRBV7-2, the J call TRBJ2-1; 11 nucleotides agree with TRBD2. This CDR3 has 18 residues. CDR1 is SGHTA, CDR2 FQGNSA, per germline. After removal of 5 bases from V and 2 bases from J, the junction contained 11 bases not matched to a gene. Written as DNA, the CDR3 is TGTGCCAGCAGCCCTGCCCGCTCGACTAGCGGGACCTACAATGAGCAGTTCTTC. Translating it yields CASSPARSTSGTYNEQFF.

V usage is TRBV28 and J usage is TRBJ1-5; D perhaps matches TRBD1 (5 bases). The CDR3 consists of 15 residues. V was clipped by 4 bases and J by 5 bases, with 15 bases between them. Germline values: CDR1 MDHEN, CDR2 SYDVKM. The CDR3 reads CASSSLERDHQPQHF. The CDR3 nucleotides are TGTGCCAGCAGTTCCTTAGAAAGGGACCATCAGCCCCAGCATTTT. Drawing the rest from reference TRBV28 and TRBJ1-5, the complete variable domain is DVKVTQSSRYLVKRTGEKVFLECVQDMDHENMFWYRQDPGLGLRLIYFSYDVKMKEKGDIPEGYSVSREKKERFSLILESASTNQTSMYLCASSSLERDHQPQHFGDGTRLSIL.

The chain recombines TRBV7-3 with TRBJ2-7; D not certain. The germline V gene encodes CDR1 SGHTA and CDR2 FQGTGA. The length of the CDR3 is 14 residues. The V gene lost 0 bases and the J gene lost 6 bases, with 12 bases spanning the gap. CDR3 DNA: TGTGCCAGCAGCTTAACCGCCGTCGGCGCCGAGCAGTACTTC. Translated: CASSLTAVGAEQYF.

In this sample, this clonotype turned up many times. The V gene is TRBV10-3, the J gene TRBJ2-2; D may be TRBD1 (6 bases). This CDR3 is built from 17 residues. Looked up from germline, CDR1 is ENHRY and CDR2 is SYGVKD. The V end was cut by 2 bases, the J end by 0 bases, with 13 bases between. The CDR3 sequence is CAISEGSTGPNTGELFF. As DNA, the CDR3 is TGTGCCATCAGTGAGGGGTCAACAGGGCCGAACACCGGGGAGCTGTTTTTT.

In its sample, this clonotype was seen a few times. V and J are TRBV12-3 or TRBV12-4 and TRBJ1-5; 10 bases map to TRBD1. The ends lost 5 bases at V and 5 bases at J; junction bases unmatched: 6. The length of the CDR3 is 15 residues. The CDR3 DNA follows: TGTGCCAGCAGTCTCCTCGGGACAGGGGATCAGCCCCAGCATTTT. This translates into CASSLLGTGDQPQHF.

Ten or more counts support this clonotype. The V gene is TRBV6-1, the J gene TRBJ2-5, with 7 bases identical to TRBD1. The CDR3 consists of 16 residues. Germline trimming cut 5 bases from V and 0 bases from J; bases unmatched to any gene: 9. Germline CDR1 is MNHNS and CDR2 is SASEGT. The CDR3 is CASSFDRDEYQETQYF. CDR3 DNA: TGTGCCAGCAGTTTCGACAGGGACGAGTACCAAGAGACCCAGTACTTC.

This chain uses TRBV5-5 with TRBJ2-7, with D possibly being TRBD1 (8 bases). V shed 0 bases and J shed 6 bases, with 19 bases lying between them. Germline CDR1 is SGHKS and CDR2 is YYEKEE (reference sequence). This CDR3 spans 16 amino acids. In DNA, the CDR3 is TGTGCCAGCAGCTTGGTTTCAGGACAGGGAGGGTTCGAGCAGTACTTC. Translating it yields CASSLVSGQGGFEQYF.

Concerning this clonotype: This CDR3 fails to terminate in the conserved phenylalanine or tryptophan, so it likely reflects a read error. The chain combines TRBV20-1 with TRBJ2-2, with 10 bases lining up with TRBD2. The CDR3 totals 14 residues. CDR1 is DFQATT, CDR2 SNEGSKA, per germline (reference sequence). V was pared by 1 base and J by 6 bases, with 2 bases of the junction left unmatched. CDR3 sequence: CSARASGRAGELFL. As DNA, the CDR3 is TGCAGTGCTAGAGCTAGCGGGAGAGCCGGGGAGCTGTTTCTT.

The genes are TRBV27 and TRBJ1-1; unclear D gene. V lost 6 bases, J lost 10 bases, and 18 bases lay in between. CDR3 size: 13 residues. From germline, CDR1 is MNHEY and CDR2 SMNVEV (reference sequence). CDR3 in amino acids: CASSNRASPAAFF. The CDR3 DNA sequence: TGTGCCAGCAGCAATCGGGCCTCCCCTGCAGCTTTCTTT.

This clonotype was seen repeatedly, ten times or more. The chain employs TRBV27 and TRBJ2-3; D is unresolved. The CDR3 spans 15 residues. The V gene's germline CDR1 is MNHEY and CDR2 SMNVEV (reference sequence). V lost 3 bases, J lost 5 bases, and 15 bases lay in between. The CDR3 DNA is TGTGCCAGCAGTTTTGTTCCACTGGCTGGAGATACGCAGTATTTT. Its translation: CASSFVPLAGDTQYF.

This clonotype was detected many times. The chain links TRBV6-1 to TRBJ2-7; 8 bases match TRBD1. This CDR3 has 11 residues. V was pared by 5 bases and J by 9 bases, with 3 bases of the junction left unmatched. In germline, CDR1 is MNHNS, CDR2 SASEGT. This CDR3 reads CASSSGTGQYF. The CDR3 region has the DNA TGTGCCAGCAGTTCCGGGACAGGGCAGTACTTC.

This clonotype was seen repeatedly, ten times or more. The rearrangement links TRBV27 to TRBJ2-2, with TRBD2 matching over 7 bases. From germline, CDR1 is MNHEY and CDR2 SMNVEV (reference sequence). The CDR3 sequence is 15 residues long. The J segment lost 4 bases and the V segment lost 3 bases, leaving 5 bases of the junction unmatched. For the CDR3, the DNA is TGTGCCAGCAGTTTGGTTCTAGCGGTCACCGGGGAGCTGTTTTTT. Amino acids: CASSLVLAVTGELFF.

This clonotype has at least ten counts. V and J are TRBV5-8 and TRBJ2-7, with a possible D match to TRBD1 (6 bases). CDR1 SGHTS and CDR2 YDEGEE come from the germline V gene. CDR3 length: 13 residues. Trimming shortened V by 4 bases and J by 9 bases, and 17 bases separated the two germline ends. The CDR3 region has the DNA TGTGCCAGCAGCGGAAAGGACAGAGTTTCGCAGTACTTC. Encoded protein: CASSGKDRVSQYF.

V usage is TRBV25-1 and J usage is TRBJ2-3, with D possibly being TRBD2 (6 bases). The CDR3 extends over 16 amino acids. Trimming pared 6 bases from V and 2 bases from J, leaving 18 bases between. In germline, CDR1 is MGHDK, CDR2 SYGVNS. CDR3 DNA: TGTGCCAGCAGCGCCCGGGGAGGACGATACACAGATACGCAGTATTTT. Its protein is CASSARGGRYTDTQYF.

This clonotype was observed at least ten times. This chain connects TRBV7-9 to TRBJ2-1; no reliable D call. V was pared by 5 bases and J by 9 bases, with 11 bases between. Germline lookup yields CDR1 SEHNR and CDR2 FQNEAQ (reference sequence). The CDR3 has 12 amino acids. Written as DNA, the CDR3 is TGTGCCAGCAGCCCCGGAGTCGGTGAGCAGTTCTTC. Amino acids: CASSPGVGEQFF.

This clonotype was counted ten times or more. This chain links TRBV7-8 with TRBJ2-1; no definite D call. The CDR3 covers 12 residues. The V gene's germline CDR1 is SGHVS and CDR2 FQNEAQ. The germline V and J ends were trimmed by 0 bases and 12 bases, with 9 bases remaining between them. The chain's CDR3 is CASSLALGGQFF. The CDR3, as DNA: TGTGCCAGCAGCTTAGCGCTGGGCGGGCAGTTCTTC.

This clonotype was seen repeatedly, ten times or more. The genes are TRBV24-1 and TRBJ2-7; 8 bases match TRBD1. The CDR3 extends over 16 amino acids. Germline V CDR1 and CDR2: KGHDR, SFDVKD. The V and J ends lost 4 bases and 4 bases, in that order; junction bases with no gene match: 11. The CDR3 nucleotides are TGTGCCACCAGTGACCAGTCACGGACAGGGATATACGAGCAGTACTTC. Its protein product is CATSDQSRTGIYEQYF.

This clonotype was counted a few times. The gene calls are TRBV7-9 and TRBJ1-4, with 8 bases identical to TRBD1. The CDR3 has 20 residues. In germline, CDR1 is SEHNR, CDR2 FQNEAQ (reference sequence). V was pared by 4 bases and J by 1 base, with 17 bases of the junction left unmatched. The CDR3: CASSSNPGQEWSLTNEKLFF. In nucleotides, the CDR3 is TGTGCCAGCAGCTCCAATCCGGGACAGGAATGGTCTCTAACTAATGAAAAACTGTTTTTT.